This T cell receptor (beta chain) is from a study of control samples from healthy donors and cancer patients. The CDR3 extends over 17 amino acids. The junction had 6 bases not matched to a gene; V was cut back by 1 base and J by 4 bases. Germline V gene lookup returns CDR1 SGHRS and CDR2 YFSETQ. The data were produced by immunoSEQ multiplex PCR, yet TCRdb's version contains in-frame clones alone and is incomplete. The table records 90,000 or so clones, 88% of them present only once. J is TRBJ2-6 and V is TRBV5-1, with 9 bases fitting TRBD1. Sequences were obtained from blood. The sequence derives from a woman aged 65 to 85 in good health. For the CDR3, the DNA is TGCGCCAGCAGCTTGACAGGGGGCTTCTCAGGGGCCAACGTCCTGACTTTC. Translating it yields CASSLTGGFSGANVLTF.